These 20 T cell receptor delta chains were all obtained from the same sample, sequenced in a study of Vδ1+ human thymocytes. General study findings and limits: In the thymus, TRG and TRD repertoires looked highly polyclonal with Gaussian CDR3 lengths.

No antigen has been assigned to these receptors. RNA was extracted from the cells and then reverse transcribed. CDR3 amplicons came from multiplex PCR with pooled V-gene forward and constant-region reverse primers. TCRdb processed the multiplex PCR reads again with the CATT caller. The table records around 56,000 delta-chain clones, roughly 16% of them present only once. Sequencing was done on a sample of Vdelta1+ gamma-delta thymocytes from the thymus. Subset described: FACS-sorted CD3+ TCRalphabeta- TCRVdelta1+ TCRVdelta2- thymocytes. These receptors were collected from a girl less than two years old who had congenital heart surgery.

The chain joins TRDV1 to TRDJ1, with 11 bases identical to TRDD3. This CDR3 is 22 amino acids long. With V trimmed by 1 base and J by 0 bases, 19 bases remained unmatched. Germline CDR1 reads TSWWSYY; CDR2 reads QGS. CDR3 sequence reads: CALGEPSRLLGDIFSNTDKLIF. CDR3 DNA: TGTGCTCTTGGGGAACCCTCCCGGTTACTGGGGGATATTTTTTCAAACACCGATAAACTCATCTTT.

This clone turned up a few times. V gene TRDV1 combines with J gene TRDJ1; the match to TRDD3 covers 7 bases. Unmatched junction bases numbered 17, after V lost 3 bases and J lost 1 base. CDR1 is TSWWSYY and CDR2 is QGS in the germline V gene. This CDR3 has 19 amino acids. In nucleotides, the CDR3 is TGTGCTCTTGGGGACCACGCCTATACCCCGGGGGATGGCACCGATAAACTCATCTTT. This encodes CALGDHAYTPGDGTDKLIF.

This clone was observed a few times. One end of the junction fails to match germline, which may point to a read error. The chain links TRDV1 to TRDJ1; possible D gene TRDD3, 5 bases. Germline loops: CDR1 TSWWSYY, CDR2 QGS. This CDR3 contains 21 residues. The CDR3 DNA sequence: TGTGCTCTTGGATCTCCCCCAGGTGTGGTGAATACGCGTGAGACCACCGATAAGCTCATCTTT. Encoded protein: CALGSPPGVVNTRETTDKLIF.

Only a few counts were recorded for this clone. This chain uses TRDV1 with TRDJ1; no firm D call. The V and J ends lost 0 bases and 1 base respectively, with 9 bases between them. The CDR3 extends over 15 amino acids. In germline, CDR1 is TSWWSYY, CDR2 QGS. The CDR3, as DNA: TGTGCTCTTGGGGAACTGTGGTCTGCCACCGATAAACTCATCTTT. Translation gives CALGELWSATDKLIF.

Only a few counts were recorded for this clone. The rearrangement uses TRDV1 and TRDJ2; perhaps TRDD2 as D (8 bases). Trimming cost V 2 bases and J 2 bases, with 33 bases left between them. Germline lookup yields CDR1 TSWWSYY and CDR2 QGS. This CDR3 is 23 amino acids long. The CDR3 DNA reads TGTGCTCTTGGGGAATTGTTAGGTGGGCTTCCTACTTCGGATACGTCATTGACAGCACAACTCTTCTTT. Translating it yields CALGELLGGLPTSDTSLTAQLFF.

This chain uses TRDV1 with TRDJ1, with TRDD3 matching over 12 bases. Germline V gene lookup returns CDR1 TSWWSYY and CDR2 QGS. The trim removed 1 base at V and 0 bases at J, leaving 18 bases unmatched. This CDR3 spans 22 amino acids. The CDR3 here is CALGEPDSSILGDTPHTDKLIF. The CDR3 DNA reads TGTGCTCTTGGGGAACCCGACTCTTCAATACTGGGGGATACCCCCCACACCGATAAACTCATCTTT.

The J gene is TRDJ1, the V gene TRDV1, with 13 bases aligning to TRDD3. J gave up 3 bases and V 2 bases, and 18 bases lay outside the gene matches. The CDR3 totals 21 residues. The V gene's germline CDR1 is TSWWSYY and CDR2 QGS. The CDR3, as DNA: TGTGCTCTTGGGGAAGCGCCTCCCCCCGTAACTGGGGGATACGTTCCCGATAAACTCATCTTT. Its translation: CALGEAPPPVTGGYVPDKLIF.

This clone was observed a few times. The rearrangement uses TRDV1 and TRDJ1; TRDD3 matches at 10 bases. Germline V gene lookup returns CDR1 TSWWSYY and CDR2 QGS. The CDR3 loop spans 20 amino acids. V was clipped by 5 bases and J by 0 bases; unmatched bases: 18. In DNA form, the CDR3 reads TGTGCTCTTGGGCTTACTGGGGGATGTGTTGAGCCGAGAGACACCGATAAACTCATCTTT. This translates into CALGLTGGCVEPRDTDKLIF.

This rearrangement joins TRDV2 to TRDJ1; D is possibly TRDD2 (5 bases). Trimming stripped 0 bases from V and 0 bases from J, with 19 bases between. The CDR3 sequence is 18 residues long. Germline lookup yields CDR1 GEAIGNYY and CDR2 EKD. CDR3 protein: CACDTGTHFPAYTDKLIF. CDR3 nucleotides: TGTGCCTGTGACACCGGAACTCACTTCCCCGCGTACACCGATAAACTCATCTTT.

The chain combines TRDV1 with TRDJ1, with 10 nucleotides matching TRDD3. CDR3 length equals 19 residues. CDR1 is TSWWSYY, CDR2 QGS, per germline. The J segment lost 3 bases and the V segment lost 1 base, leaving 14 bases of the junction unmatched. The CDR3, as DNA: TGTGCTCTTGGGGAACACTCCACTTACCTGGGGGATAAAGCCGATAAACTCATCTTT. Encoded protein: CALGEHSTYLGDKADKLIF.

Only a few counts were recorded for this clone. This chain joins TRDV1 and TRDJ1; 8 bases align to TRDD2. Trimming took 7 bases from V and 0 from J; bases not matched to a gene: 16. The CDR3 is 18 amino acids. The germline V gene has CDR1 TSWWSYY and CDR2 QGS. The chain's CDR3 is CALVDFLLGGGHTDKLIF. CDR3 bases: TGTGCTCTTGTGGACTTCCTACTTGGTGGTGGCCACACCGATAAACTCATCTTT.

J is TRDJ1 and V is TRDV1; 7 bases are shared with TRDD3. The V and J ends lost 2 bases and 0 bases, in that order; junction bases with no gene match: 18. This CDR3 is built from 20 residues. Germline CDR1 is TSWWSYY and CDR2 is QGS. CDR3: CALGEGRVLGAHNDTDKLIF. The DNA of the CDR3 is TGTGCTCTTGGGGAAGGGAGGGTCCTGGGGGCCCACAACGACACCGATAAACTCATCTTT.

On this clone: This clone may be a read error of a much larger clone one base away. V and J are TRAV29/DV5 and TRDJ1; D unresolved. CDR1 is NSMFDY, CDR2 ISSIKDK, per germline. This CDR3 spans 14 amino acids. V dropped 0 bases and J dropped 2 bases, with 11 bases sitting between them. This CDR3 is CAASGVEETDKLIF. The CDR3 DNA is TGTGCAGCAAGCGGGGTGGAGGAAACCGATAAACTCATCTTT.

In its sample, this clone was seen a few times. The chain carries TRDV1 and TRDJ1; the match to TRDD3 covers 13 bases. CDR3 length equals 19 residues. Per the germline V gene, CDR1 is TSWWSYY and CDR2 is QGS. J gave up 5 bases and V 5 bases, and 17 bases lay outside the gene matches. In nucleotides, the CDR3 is TGTGCTCTTGGGTTTGCTTCCCCAACCGTACTGGGGGATACGGATAAACTCATCTTT. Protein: CALGFASPTVLGDTDKLIF.

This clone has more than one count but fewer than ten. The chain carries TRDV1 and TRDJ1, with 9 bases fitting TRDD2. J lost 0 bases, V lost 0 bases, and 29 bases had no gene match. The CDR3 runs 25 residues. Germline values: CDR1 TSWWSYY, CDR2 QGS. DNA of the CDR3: TGTGCTCTTGGGGAACTAGCACCCGGCCTTAGCCTTCCTACGGGGGTGGGGGACAACACCGATAAACTCATCTTT. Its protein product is CALGELAPGLSLPTGVGDNTDKLIF.

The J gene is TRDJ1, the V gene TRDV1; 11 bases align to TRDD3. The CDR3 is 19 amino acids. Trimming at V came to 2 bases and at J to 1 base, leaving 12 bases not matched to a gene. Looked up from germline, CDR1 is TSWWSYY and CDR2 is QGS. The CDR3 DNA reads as TGTGCTCTTGGGGAAGTTATAGTACTGGGGGATAATTCCACCGATAAACTCATCTTT. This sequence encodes CALGEVIVLGDNSTDKLIF.

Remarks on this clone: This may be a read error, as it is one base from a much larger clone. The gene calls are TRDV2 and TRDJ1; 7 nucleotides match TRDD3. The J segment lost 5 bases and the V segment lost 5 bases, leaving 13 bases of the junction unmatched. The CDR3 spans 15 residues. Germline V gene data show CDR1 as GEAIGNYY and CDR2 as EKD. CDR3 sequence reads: CACGLYLGAPDKLIF. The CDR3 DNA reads TGTGCCTGTGGCCTATATCTGGGGGCCCCAGATAAACTCATCTTT.

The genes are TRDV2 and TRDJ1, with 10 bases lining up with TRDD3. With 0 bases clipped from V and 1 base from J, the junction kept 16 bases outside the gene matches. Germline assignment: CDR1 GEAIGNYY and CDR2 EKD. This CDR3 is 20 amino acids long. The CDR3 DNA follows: TGTGCCTGTGACACCGAGTTTGTCCTGGGGGATATGAGAGGCACCGATAAACTCATCTTT. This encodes CACDTEFVLGDMRGTDKLIF.

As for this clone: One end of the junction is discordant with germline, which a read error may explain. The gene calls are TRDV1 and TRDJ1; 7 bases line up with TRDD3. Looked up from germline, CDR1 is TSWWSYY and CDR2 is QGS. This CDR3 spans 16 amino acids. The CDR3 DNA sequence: TGTGCCCTTGGGGAACGGCTGGGGGTTTACACCGATAAACTCATCTTT. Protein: CALGERLGVYTDKLIF.

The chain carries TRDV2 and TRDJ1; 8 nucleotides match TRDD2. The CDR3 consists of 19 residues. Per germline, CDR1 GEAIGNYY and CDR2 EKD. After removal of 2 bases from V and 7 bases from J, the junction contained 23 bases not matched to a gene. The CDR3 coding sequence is TGTGCCTGTGACATAAGGAGGGGGCTTCCTACGATCTTGGGCCTTAAACTCATCTTT. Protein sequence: CACDIRRGLPTILGLKLIF.